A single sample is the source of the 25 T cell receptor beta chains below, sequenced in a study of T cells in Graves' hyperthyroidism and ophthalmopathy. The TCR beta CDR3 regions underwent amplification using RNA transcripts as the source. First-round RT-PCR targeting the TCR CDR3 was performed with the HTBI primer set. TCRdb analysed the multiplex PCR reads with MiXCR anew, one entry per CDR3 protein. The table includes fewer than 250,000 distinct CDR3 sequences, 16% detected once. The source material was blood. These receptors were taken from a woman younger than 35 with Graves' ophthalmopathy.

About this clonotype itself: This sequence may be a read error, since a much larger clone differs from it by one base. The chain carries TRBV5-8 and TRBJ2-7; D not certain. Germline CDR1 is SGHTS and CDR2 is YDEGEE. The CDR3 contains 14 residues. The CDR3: CASSFGRNYDDQYF. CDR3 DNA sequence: TGTGCCAGCAGCTTCGGACGAAACTACGACGATCAGTACTTC.

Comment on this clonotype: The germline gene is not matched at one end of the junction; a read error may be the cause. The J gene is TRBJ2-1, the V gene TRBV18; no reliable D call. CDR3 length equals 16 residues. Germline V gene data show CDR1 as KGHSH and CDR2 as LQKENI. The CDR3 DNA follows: TGTGCCAGCTCACCACCGAACCCCCGCGCAAACAATGAGCGGTTCTTC. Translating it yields CASSPPNPRANNERFF. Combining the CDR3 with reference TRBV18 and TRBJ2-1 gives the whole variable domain NAGVMQNPRHLVRRRGQEARLRCSPMKGHSHVYWYRQLPEEGLKFMVYLQKENIIDESGMPKERFSAEFPKEGPSILRIQQVVRGDSAAYFCASSPPNPRANNERFFGPGTRLTVL.

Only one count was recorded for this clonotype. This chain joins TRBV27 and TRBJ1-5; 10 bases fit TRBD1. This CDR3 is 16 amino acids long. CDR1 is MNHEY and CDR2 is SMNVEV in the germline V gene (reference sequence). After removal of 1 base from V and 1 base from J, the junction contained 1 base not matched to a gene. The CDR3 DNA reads TGTGCCAGCAGTTTATTGGGACAGGGGAGCAATCAGCCCCAGCATTTT. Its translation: CASSLLGQGSNQPQHF.

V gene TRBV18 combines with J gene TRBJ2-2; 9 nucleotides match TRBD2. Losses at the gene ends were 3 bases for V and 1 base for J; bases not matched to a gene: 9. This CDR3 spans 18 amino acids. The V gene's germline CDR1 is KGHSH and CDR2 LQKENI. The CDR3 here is CASSPRNPSGENTGELFF. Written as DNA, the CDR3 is TGTGCCAGCTCACCTCGAAATCCTAGCGGGGAGAACACCGGGGAGCTGTTTTTT.

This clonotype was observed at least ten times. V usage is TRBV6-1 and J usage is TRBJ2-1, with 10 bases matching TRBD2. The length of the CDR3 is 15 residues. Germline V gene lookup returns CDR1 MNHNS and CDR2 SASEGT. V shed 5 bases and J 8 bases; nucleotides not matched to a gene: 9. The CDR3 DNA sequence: TGTGCCAGCAGTTACGGTGATAGCGGGGGGTATGAGCAGTTCTTC. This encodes CASSYGDSGGYEQFF.

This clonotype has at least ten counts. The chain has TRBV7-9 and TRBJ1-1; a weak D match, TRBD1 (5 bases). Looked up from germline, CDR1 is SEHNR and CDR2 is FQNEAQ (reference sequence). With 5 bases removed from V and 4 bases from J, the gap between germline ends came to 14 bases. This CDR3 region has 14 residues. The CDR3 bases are TGTGCCAGCAGCCCCGCTACCGGGGCCACTGAAGCTTTCTTT. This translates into CASSPATGATEAFF.

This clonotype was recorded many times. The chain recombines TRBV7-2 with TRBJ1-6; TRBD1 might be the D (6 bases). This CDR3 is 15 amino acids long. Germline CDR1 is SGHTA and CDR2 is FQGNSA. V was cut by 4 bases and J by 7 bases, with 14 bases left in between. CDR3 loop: CASSWNRARNSPLHF. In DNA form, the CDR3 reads TGTGCCAGCAGCTGGAACAGGGCGCGGAATTCACCCCTCCACTTT.

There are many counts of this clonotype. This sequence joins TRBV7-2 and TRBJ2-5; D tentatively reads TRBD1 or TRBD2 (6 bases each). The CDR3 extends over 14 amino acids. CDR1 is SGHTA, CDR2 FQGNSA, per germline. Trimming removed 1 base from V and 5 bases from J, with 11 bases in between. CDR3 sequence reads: CASSLEGGRETQYF. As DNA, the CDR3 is TGTGCCAGCAGCTTAGAGGGGGGAAGGGAGACCCAGTACTTC.

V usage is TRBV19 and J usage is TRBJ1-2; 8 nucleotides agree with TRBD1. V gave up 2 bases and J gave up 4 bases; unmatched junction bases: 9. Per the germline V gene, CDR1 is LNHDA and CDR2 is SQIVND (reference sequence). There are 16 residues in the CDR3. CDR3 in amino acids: CASSINRDRSFYGYTF. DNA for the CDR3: TGTGCCAGTAGTATAAACCGGGACAGGTCTTTCTATGGCTACACCTTC.

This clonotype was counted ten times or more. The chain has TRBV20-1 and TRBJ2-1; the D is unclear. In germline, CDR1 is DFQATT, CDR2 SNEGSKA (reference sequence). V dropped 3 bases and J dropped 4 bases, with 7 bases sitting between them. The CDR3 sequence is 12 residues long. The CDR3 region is CSASGGYNEQFF. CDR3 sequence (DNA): TGCAGTGCTAGTGGTGGGTACAATGAGCAGTTCTTC.

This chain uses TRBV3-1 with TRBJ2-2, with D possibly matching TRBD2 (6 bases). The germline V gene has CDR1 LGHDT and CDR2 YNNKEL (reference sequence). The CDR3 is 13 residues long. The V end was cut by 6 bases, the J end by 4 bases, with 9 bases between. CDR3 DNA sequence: TGTGCCAGCAGTCGGGGGACCACCGGGGAGCTGTTTTTT. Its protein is CASSRGTTGELFF. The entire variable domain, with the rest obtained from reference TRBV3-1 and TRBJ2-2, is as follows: DTAVSQTPKYLVTQMGNDKSIKCEQNLGHDTMYWYKQDSKKFLKIMFSYNNKELIINETVPNRFSPKSPDKAHLNLHINSLELGDSAVYFCASSRGTTGELFFGEGSRLTVL.

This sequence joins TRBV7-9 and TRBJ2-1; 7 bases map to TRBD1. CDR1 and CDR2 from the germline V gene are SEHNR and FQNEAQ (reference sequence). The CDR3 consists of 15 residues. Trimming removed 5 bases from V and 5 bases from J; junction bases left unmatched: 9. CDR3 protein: CASSPWTGDHNEQFF. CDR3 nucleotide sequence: TGTGCCAGCAGCCCATGGACAGGCGATCACAATGAGCAGTTCTTC.

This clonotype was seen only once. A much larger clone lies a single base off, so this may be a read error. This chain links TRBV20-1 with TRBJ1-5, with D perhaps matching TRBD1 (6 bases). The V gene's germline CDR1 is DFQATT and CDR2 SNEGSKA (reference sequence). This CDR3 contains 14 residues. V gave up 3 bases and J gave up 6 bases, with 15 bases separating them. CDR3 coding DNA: TGCAGTGCTAGCCCGGACAGTTTGTTTCAGCCCCAGCATTTT. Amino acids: CSASPDSLFQPQHF.

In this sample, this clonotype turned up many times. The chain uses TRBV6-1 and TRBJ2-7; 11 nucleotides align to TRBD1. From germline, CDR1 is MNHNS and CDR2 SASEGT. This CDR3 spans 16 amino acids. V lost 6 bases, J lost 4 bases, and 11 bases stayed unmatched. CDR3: CASSSTTGTGGYEQYF. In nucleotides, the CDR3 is TGTGCCAGCAGCTCGACCACCGGGACAGGGGGGTACGAGCAGTACTTC.

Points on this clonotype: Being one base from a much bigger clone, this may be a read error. For the CDR3, the DNA is TGTGCCAGCAGTTTTGGACAGGGGGTGACTGAAGCTTACTTT. This encodes CASSFGQGVTEAYF. The chain combines TRBV12-3 or TRBV12-4 with TRBJ1-1, with 10 nucleotides matching TRBD1. The CDR3 extends over 14 amino acids.

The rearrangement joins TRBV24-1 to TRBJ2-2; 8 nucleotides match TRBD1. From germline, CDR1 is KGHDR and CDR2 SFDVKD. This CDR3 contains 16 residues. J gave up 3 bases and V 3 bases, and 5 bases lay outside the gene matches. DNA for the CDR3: TGTGCCACCAGTGATCTTCCGGGACAGGACACCGGGGAGCTGTTTTTT. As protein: CATSDLPGQDTGELFF.

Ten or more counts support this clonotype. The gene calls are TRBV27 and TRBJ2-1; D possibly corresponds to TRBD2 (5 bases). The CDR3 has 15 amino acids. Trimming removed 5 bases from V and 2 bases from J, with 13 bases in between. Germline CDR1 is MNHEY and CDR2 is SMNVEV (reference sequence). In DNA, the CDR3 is TGTGCCAGCAGTCCCCCAGTCGGGGCCTACAATGAGCAGTTCTTC. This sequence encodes CASSPPVGAYNEQFF.

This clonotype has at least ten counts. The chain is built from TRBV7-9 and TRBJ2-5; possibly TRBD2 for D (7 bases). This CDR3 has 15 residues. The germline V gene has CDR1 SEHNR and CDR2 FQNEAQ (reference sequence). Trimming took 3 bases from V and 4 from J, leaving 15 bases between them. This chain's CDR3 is CASSFSPGGAETQYF. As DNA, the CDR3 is TGTGCCAGCAGCTTTTCTCCGGGGGGCGCAGAGACCCAGTACTTC.

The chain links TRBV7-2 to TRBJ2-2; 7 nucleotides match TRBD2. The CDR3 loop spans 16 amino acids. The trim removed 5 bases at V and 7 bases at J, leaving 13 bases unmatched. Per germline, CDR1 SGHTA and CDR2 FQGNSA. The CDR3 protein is CASSPPLGASGGELFF. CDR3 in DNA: TGTGCCAGCAGCCCCCCCCTCGGGGCTAGCGGCGGGGAGCTGTTTTTT.

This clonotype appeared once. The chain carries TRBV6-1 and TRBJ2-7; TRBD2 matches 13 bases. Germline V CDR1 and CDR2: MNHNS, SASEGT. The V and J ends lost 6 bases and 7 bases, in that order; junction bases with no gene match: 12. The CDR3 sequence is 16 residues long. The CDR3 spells CASSKLAGGGYTEQYF. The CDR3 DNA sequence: TGTGCCAGCAGCAAACTAGCGGGAGGGGGATATACTGAGCAGTACTTC.

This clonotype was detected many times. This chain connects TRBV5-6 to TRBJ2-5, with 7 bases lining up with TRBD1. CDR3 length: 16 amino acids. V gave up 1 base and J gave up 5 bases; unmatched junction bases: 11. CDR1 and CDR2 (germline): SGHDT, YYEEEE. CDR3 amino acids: CASSLFGAGGLETQYF. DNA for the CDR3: TGTGCCAGCAGCTTGTTCGGGGCAGGGGGTCTGGAGACCCAGTACTTC.

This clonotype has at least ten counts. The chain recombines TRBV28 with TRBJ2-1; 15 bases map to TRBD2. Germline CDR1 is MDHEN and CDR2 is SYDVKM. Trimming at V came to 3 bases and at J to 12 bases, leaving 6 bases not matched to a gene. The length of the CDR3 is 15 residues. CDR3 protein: CASSLGLAGGLRQFF. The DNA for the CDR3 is TGTGCCAGCAGTTTGGGACTAGCGGGAGGTCTACGGCAGTTCTTC.

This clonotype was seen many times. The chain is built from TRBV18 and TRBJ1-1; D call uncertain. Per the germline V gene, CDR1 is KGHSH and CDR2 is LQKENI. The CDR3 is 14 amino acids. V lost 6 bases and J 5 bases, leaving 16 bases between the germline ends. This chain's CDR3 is CASSPSSGQTEAFF. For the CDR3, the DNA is TGTGCCAGCTCGCCTTCTAGTGGGCAAACTGAAGCTTTCTTT.

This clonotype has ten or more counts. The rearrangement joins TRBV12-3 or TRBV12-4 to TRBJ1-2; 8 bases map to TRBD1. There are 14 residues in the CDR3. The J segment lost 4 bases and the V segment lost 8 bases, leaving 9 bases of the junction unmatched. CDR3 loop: CASAITTGGYGYTF. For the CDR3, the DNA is TGTGCCAGCGCAATCACAACAGGGGGCTATGGCTACACCTTC.

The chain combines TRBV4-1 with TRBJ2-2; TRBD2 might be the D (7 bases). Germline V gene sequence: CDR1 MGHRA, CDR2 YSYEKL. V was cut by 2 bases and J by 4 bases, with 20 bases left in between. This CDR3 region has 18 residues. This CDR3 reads CASSQHRSVGGPTGELFF. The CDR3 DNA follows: TGCGCCAGCAGCCAACATCGGTCAGTGGGGGGGCCCACCGGGGAGCTGTTTTTT.